Described below is a single T cell receptor beta chain sequence and its context. As yet, its antigen is unknown. The germline V gene has CDR1 MNHEY and CDR2 SMNVEV (reference sequence). The CDR3 is 14 residues long. V lost 3 bases to trimming and J lost 0 bases, with 9 bases between them. This record comes from a study of cytomegalovirus exposure and HLA in healthy donors. Assay: immunoSEQ multiplex PCR; the TCRdb copy retains only in-frame clones and omits some. The data contain more than 200,000 clones, less than 90% of them seen just once; the ten biggest clones take up around 12%. Study-wide findings and caveats: Cytomegalovirus-associated TCR beta chains were listed, numbering 164. A subsequent analysis found that TCR clusters from the first cohort also tended to co-occur in the approximately 110 validation repertoires, with roughly 95% of cluster scores above 0. In vitro checks showed that a few CMV-associated chains really do target CMV antigens.

Sequencing was performed on PBMCs. This TCR was recovered from a young man in good health and CMV-seropositive. The gene calls are TRBV27 and TRBJ2-7; D gene uncertain. The CDR3 DNA follows: TGTGCCAGCAGTTTTGCACGGAGCTCCTACGAGCAGTACTTC. Translation gives CASSFARSSYEQYF.